This passage covers 24 T cell receptor beta chains from one sample sequenced in a study of T cells in Graves' hyperthyroidism and ophthalmopathy. TCR beta CDR3 regions were amplified from RNA. The TCR CDR3 first-round RT-PCR relied on the HTBI primer set. From the multiplex PCR reads, TCRdb called clonotypes with MiXCR, one entry per CDR3 protein. Here the sample spans approximately 520,000 distinct CDR3 sequences, around 20% being singletons. The source material was blood. Receptors originate from a man between 18 and 35 years old with Graves' hyperthyroidism.

This clonotype was seen repeatedly, ten times or more. The chain is built from TRBV19 and TRBJ2-7, with 7 positions matching TRBD1. The CDR3 is 15 amino acids. Germline assignment: CDR1 LNHDA and CDR2 SQIVND (reference sequence). V shed 1 base and J 2 bases; nucleotides not matched to a gene: 5. The CDR3 is CASSIVLGTAYEQYF. The CDR3 DNA sequence: TGTGCCAGTAGTATAGTACTCGGGACAGCCTACGAGCAGTACTTC.

This clonotype was observed at least ten times. The gene calls are TRBV6-1 and TRBJ2-7; possibly TRBD1 or TRBD2 for D (5 bases each). Germline values: CDR1 MNHNS, CDR2 SASEGT. The CDR3 is made up of 14 amino acids. V shed 5 bases and J shed 6 bases, with 17 bases lying between them. The CDR3 loop reads CASSPRDATFEQYF. The DNA for the CDR3 is TGTGCCAGCAGTCCCCGGGACGCTACGTTCGAGCAGTACTTC.

This clonotype was counted at least ten times. The chain is built from TRBV12-3 or TRBV12-4 and TRBJ1-2; 9 positions match TRBD1. The CDR3 is 13 amino acids. V lost 5 bases and J lost 7; bases outside the gene matches: 5. CDR3: CASSPRTGVGYTF. For the CDR3, the DNA is TGTGCCAGCAGTCCCAGGACAGGGGTTGGCTACACCTTC.

This clonotype was observed many times. The V call is TRBV28, the J call TRBJ2-2, with 10 bases that match TRBD2. The CDR3 sequence is 17 residues long. From germline, CDR1 is MDHEN and CDR2 SYDVKM. V lost 3 bases to trimming and J lost 1 base; unmatched junction nucleotides: 5. CDR3 protein: CASSFPGLAMNTGELFF. The CDR3 region has the DNA TGTGCCAGCAGTTTCCCGGGACTAGCGATGAACACCGGGGAGCTGTTTTTT.

This clonotype was seen ten or more times. The chain carries TRBV6-5 and TRBJ1-1; tentative D call: TRBD1 (5 bases). The length of the CDR3 is 16 residues. Germline CDR1 MNHEY, CDR2 SVGAGI. Trimming left V 0 bases short and J 2 bases short, with 13 bases between. CDR3 bases: TGTGCCAGCAGTTACTCGGTCCAGGGACGAAACACTGAAGCTTTCTTT. It codes for CASSYSVQGRNTEAFF.

This clonotype has more than one count but fewer than ten. This clone may be a read error of a much larger clone one base away. J is TRBJ1-1 and V is TRBV12-3 or TRBV12-4; 8 bases match TRBD1. The CDR3 loop spans 18 amino acids. The CDR3 sequence: CASSPYPLAGGLGTEALF. CDR3 nucleotide sequence: TGTGCCAGCAGTCCATACCCCCTGGCAGGGGGCTTGGGCACTGAAGCTCTCTTT.

This clonotype was counted between two and nine times. This chain connects TRBV2 to TRBJ2-2; 8 positions agree with TRBD2. The ends lost 3 bases at V and 7 bases at J; junction bases unmatched: 7. The CDR3 totals 15 residues. Germline-derived CDR1 and CDR2 are SNHLY and FYNNEI. The chain's CDR3 is CASSERTSGGGELFF. CDR3 bases: TGTGCCAGCAGTGAGAGAACTAGCGGCGGCGGGGAGCTGTTTTTT.

This clonotype occurred many times. The rearrangement joins TRBV7-9 to TRBJ2-7; TRBD2 matches at 7 bases. Trimming took 6 bases from V and 2 from J; bases not matched to a gene: 10. In germline, CDR1 is SEHNR, CDR2 FQNEAQ (reference sequence). The CDR3 length is 15 residues. The CDR3 is CASSSLGGGTYEQYF. For the CDR3, the DNA is TGTGCCAGCAGTTCCCTTGGCGGGGGAACCTACGAGCAGTACTTC.

Ten or more counts support this clonotype. V is TRBV7-8 and J is TRBJ2-7; no firm D call. Trimming pared 1 base from V and 5 bases from J, leaving 6 bases between. Germline V gene lookup returns CDR1 SGHVS and CDR2 FQNEAQ. The CDR3 extends over 12 amino acids. The CDR3 sequence is CASSLGVDEQYF. The CDR3, as DNA: TGTGCCAGCAGCTTAGGAGTCGACGAGCAGTACTTC.

This clonotype was seen ten or more times. The rearrangement links TRBV20-1 to TRBJ1-1; TRBD1 is a possible D gene (5 bases). CDR3 size: 14 residues. Trimming removed 6 bases from V and 1 base from J, with 15 bases in between. Germline V CDR1 and CDR2: DFQATT, SNEGSKA (reference sequence). This CDR3 is CSARRAGSNTEAFF. CDR3 nucleotide sequence: TGCAGTGCCAGGCGGGCAGGGTCGAACACTGAAGCTTTCTTT.

The chain recombines TRBV12-5 with TRBJ2-2; 7 bases are a match to TRBD1. Per germline, CDR1 LGHNT and CDR2 FRNRAP. Trimming removed 8 bases from V and 1 base from J; junction bases left unmatched: 7. The CDR3 is made up of 15 amino acids. CDR3 residues: CASRTTGWNTGELFF. CDR3 bases: TGTGCTAGTCGAACGACAGGGTGGAACACCGGGGAGCTGTTTTTT.

This clonotype was observed a few times. The gene calls are TRBV5-1 and TRBJ2-6; no clear D. The CDR3 is 17 residues long. Germline CDR1 reads SGHRS; CDR2 reads YFSETQ. V gave up 1 base and J gave up 2 bases, with 13 bases separating them. CDR3 nucleotide sequence: TGCGCCAGCAGCTTGTTATCAGGTTGGACTGGGGCCAACGTCCTGACTTTC. This translates into CASSLLSGWTGANVLTF.

V gene TRBV4-1 combines with J gene TRBJ2-7, with no clear D. CDR3 length equals 14 residues. The V and J ends lost 0 bases and 1 base respectively, with 7 bases between them. From germline, CDR1 is MGHRA and CDR2 YSYEKL. The CDR3 is CASSQDSSSYEQYF. The CDR3 DNA is TGCGCCAGCAGCCAAGATTCGAGTTCCTACGAGCAGTACTTC.

With regard to this clonotype: This may stem from a read error, because a much larger clone lies one nucleotide away. The rearrangement links TRBV12-3 or TRBV12-4 to TRBJ1-1; maybe TRBD1 (5 bases). This CDR3 has 13 residues. The CDR3 spells CTSSLGQGNEAFF. CDR3 DNA sequence: TGTACCAGCAGTTTGGGCCAGGGTAATGAAGCTTTCTTT.

The chain uses TRBV11-2 and TRBJ2-5; 8 nucleotides align to TRBD1. With 5 bases clipped from V and 0 bases from J, the junction kept 5 bases outside the gene matches. In germline, CDR1 is SGHAT, CDR2 FQNNGV. This CDR3 region has 15 residues. Written as DNA, the CDR3 is TGTGCCAGCAGCGTGGGACAGGCGAACCAAGAGACCCAGTACTTC. Encoded protein: CASSVGQANQETQYF.

This clonotype was seen many times. It may be a read error: a sequence one base away is much more abundant. The V gene is TRBV6-1, the J gene TRBJ1-5; a possible D gene is TRBD1 (5 bases). Germline lookup yields CDR1 MNHNS and CDR2 SASEGT. The V end was cut by 8 bases, the J end by 6 bases, with 17 bases between. The CDR3 has 14 amino acids. The CDR3 sequence is CASGTGPSGQPQHF. CDR3 nucleotides: TGTGCCAGCGGAACAGGACCCAGCGGTCAGCCCCAGCATTTT.

The sample holds one count of this clonotype. The V and J genes are TRBV12-3 or TRBV12-4 and TRBJ1-1; D is uncertain. The V gene lost 6 bases and the J gene lost 14 bases, with 22 bases spanning the gap. The CDR3 loop spans 13 amino acids. The CDR3 spells CASSLIVGVGGFF. The CDR3 bases are TGTGCCAGCAGCCTCATAGTCGGGGTGGGAGGCTTCTTT.

This clonotype was observed at least ten times. V gene TRBV14 combines with J gene TRBJ1-1; 8 bases fit TRBD1. V trimming: 5 bases; J trimming: 12 bases; junction bases outside the gene matches: 8. Germline V gene sequence: CDR1 SGHDN, CDR2 FVKESK. This CDR3 comprises 12 residues. This CDR3 is CASSEDRVSTFF. For the CDR3, the DNA is TGTGCCAGCAGCGAGGACAGGGTGTCAACTTTCTTT.

This clonotype appeared a few times. The chain employs TRBV4-1 and TRBJ2-7; D call uncertain. This CDR3 region has 15 residues. Germline-derived CDR1 and CDR2 are MGHRA and YSYEKL. The ends were cut back, 4 bases at V and 0 bases at J, with 13 bases in the middle. In nucleotides, the CDR3 is TGCGCCAGCAGCCTGCATGCAGGTGGCTCCTACGAGCAGTACTTC. Translating gives CASSLHAGGSYEQYF.

Many counts were recorded for this clonotype. The chain couples TRBV28 to TRBJ1-1, with D unresolved. CDR1 and CDR2 (germline): MDHEN, SYDVKM. Deletions cut 6 bases from V and 0 bases from J, with 8 bases between. The CDR3 totals 13 residues. This chain's CDR3 is CASSRLLNTEAFF. The CDR3 DNA is TGTGCCAGCAGCCGCCTTTTGAACACTGAAGCTTTCTTT.

This clonotype was observed many times. The chain combines TRBV28 with TRBJ2-5; 11 bases are a match to TRBD2. The CDR3 contains 16 residues. V lost 0 bases and J lost 0; bases outside the gene matches: 0. Germline CDR1 MDHEN, CDR2 SYDVKM. The CDR3 is CASSLWGLADQETQYF. The CDR3 DNA follows: TGTGCCAGCAGTTTATGGGGACTAGCGGACCAAGAGACCCAGTACTTC.

At least ten counts were recorded for this clonotype. The J gene is TRBJ2-7, the V gene TRBV6-5, with 7 bases aligning to TRBD1. This CDR3 contains 13 residues. Losses at the gene ends were 5 bases for V and 3 bases for J; bases not matched to a gene: 4. The germline gives CDR1 MNHEY, CDR2 SVGAGI. CDR3 nucleotides: TGTGCCAGCAGTCAGGGACAGCTCTACGAGCAGTACTTC. Translated: CASSQGQLYEQYF.

The V and J genes are TRBV6-1 and TRBJ1-1; D might be TRBD1 (5 bases). This CDR3 comprises 14 residues. Germline V gene data show CDR1 as MNHNS and CDR2 as SASEGT. Trimming took off 6 bases at V and 1 base at J, with 12 bases between the two ends. The CDR3 loop reads CASSQHTGNTEAFF. CDR3 nucleotides: TGTGCCAGCAGCCAACATACAGGGAACACTGAAGCTTTCTTT.

This clonotype was seen many times. This chain connects TRBV9 to TRBJ1-2; D gene unclear. The ends were cut back, 0 bases at V and 5 bases at J, with 11 bases in the middle. This CDR3 contains 14 residues. The germline gives CDR1 SGDLS, CDR2 YYNGEE. The CDR3 loop is CASSVEPTTYGYTF. DNA of the CDR3: TGTGCCAGCAGCGTAGAGCCCACAACTTATGGCTACACCTTC.